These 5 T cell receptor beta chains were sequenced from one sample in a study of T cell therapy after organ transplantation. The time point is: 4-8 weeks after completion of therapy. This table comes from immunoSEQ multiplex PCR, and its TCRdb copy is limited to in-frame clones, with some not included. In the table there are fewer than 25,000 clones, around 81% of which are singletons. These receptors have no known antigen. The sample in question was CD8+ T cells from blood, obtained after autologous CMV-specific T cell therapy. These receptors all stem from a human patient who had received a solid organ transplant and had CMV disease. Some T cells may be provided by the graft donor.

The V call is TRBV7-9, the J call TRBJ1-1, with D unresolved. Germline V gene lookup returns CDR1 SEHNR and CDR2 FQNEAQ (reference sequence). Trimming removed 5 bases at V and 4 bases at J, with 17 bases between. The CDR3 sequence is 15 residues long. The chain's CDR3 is CASSPQLRGGTEAFF. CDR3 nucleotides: TGTGCCAGCAGCCCCCAATTACGAGGAGGCACTGAAGCTTTCTTT.

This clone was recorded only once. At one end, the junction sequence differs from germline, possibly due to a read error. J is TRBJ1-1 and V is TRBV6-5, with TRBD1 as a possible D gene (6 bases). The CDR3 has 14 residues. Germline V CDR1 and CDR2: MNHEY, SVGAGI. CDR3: CAISGDGGQGEAFF. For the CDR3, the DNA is TGTGCCATCAGTGGAGATGGGGGGCAGGGTGAAGCTTTCTTT.

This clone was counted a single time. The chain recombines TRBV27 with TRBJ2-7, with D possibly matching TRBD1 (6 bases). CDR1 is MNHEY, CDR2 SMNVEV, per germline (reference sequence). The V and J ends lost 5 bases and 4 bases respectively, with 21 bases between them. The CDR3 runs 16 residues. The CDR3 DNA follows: TGTGCCAGCAGTACCTCCCAGGGGCCAGAAACGTACGAGCAGTACTTC. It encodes CASSTSQGPETYEQYF.

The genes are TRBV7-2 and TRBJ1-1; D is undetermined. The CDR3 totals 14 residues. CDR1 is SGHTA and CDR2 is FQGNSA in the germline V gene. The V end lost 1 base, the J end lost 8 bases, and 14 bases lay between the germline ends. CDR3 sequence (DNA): TGTGCCAGCAGCTTAGATCTCGGGTCGACAGAAGCTTTCTTT. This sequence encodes CASSLDLGSTEAFF.

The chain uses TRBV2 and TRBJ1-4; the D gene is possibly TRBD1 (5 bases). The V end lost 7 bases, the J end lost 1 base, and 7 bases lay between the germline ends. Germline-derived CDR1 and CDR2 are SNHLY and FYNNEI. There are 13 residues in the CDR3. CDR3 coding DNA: TGTGCCAGCATAGGGGTAACTAATGAAAAACTGTTTTTT. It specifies CASIGVTNEKLFF.